The next 8 T cell receptor beta chains were all read from a single sample in a study of CD8+CD57+ T cells in acquired aplastic anemia (dated by TCRdb to 2016 to 2018). The patients picked for sequencing were ones in whom flow cytometry had shown an expansion of CD8+CD57+ cells. Sequenced on an Illumina HiSeq 2000. Genomic DNA served as template for TCR beta VDJ combination and CDR3 sequence profiling. TCRdb reprocessed the public reads (quality trimming at Q25 with fastp, clone calling with MiXCR) and kept in-frame beta chains. Identical CDR3 protein sequences are pooled into one entry, listed with their most common genes and DNA. The sample table holds 150,000 to 200,000 distinct CDR3 sequences, of which roughly 43% were seen once. The ten largest make up about 2.8% of the sample. The sequencing sample was made of sorted CD4+, CD8+, or CD8+CD57+ T cells (not recorded which) from PBMCs. These receptors were collected from a human donor with aplastic anemia.

This clonotype was observed a handful of times. The chain carries TRBV7-2 and TRBJ1-1; D unclear. The CDR3 runs 13 residues. Trimming shortened V by 6 bases and J by 1 base, and 9 bases separated the two germline ends. Germline-derived CDR1 and CDR2 are SGHTA and FQGNSA. CDR3 sequence reads: CASRGLGNTEAFF. The CDR3 nucleotides are TGTGCCAGCAGGGGATTAGGGAACACTGAAGCTTTCTTT.

This sequence joins TRBV18 and TRBJ1-1; 11 bases fit TRBD1. CDR3 size: 17 residues. Per germline, CDR1 KGHSH and CDR2 LQKENI. J gave up 1 base and V 3 bases, and 7 bases lay outside the gene matches. CDR3 nucleotide sequence: TGTGCCAGCTCACCGAACCCGGGACAGGGGGGGAACACTGAAGCTTTCTTT. Its translation is CASSPNPGQGGNTEAFF.

The V gene is TRBV20-1, the J gene TRBJ1-2; D not resolved. The V end lost 6 bases, the J end lost 7 bases, and 6 bases lay between the germline ends. Per the germline V gene, CDR1 is DFQATT and CDR2 is SNEGSKA (reference sequence). The CDR3 has 9 residues. Here the CDR3 DNA reads TGCAGTGCCCGGACTGGCTACACCTTC. This codes for CSARTGYTF.

This clonotype was counted at least ten times. The J gene is TRBJ1-5, the V gene TRBV29-1; D perhaps matches TRBD1 (5 bases). Germline V lookup: CDR1 SQVTM, CDR2 ANQGSEA. CDR3 size: 13 residues. Trimming took 4 bases from V and 5 from J, leaving 12 bases between them. Here the CDR3 DNA reads TGCAGCGTTGTATCCGACAGCTATCAGCCCCAGCATTTT. Its translation: CSVVSDSYQPQHF.

The DNA of the CDR3 is TGTGCCACCAGCAGAGATACGTCGGGACAGTTGACCCAGTACTTC. Amino acids: CATSRDTSGQLTQYF. The rearrangement uses TRBV15 and TRBJ2-5; TRBD1 agrees at 7 bases. CDR1 and CDR2 (germline): LNHNV, YYDKDF (reference sequence). V gave up 0 bases and J gave up 7 bases; unmatched junction bases: 8. The CDR3 runs to 15 residues.

The rearrangement uses TRBV19 and TRBJ1-1, with a tentative D call TRBD1 (5 bases). The CDR3 sequence is 13 residues long. Deletions cut 2 bases from V and 5 bases from J, with 9 bases between. The V gene's germline CDR1 is LNHDA and CDR2 SQIVND (reference sequence). The CDR3 DNA follows: TGTGCCAGTAGTATACAGGGAGGGACTGAAGCTTTCTTT. It translates to CASSIQGGTEAFF.

The CDR3 coding sequence is TGTGCCAGCAGCCTAACCGGGACACTTACCTACGAGCAGTACTTC. Translation gives CASSLTGTLTYEQYF. The V call is TRBV5-4, the J call TRBJ2-7, with D maybe TRBD1 (6 bases). The CDR3 loop spans 15 amino acids. CDR1 SGHNT and CDR2 YYREEE come from the germline V gene (reference sequence). Trimming cost V 4 bases and J 2 bases, with 16 bases left between them.

This rearrangement joins TRBV10-3 to TRBJ1-5, with D unresolved. The V end lost 4 bases, the J end lost 4 bases, and 8 bases lay between the germline ends. The CDR3 has 13 residues. Germline values: CDR1 ENHRY, CDR2 SYGVKD. This CDR3 is CAISGVGNQPQHF. The CDR3 nucleotides are TGTGCCATCAGTGGGGTGGGAAATCAGCCCCAGCATTTT.